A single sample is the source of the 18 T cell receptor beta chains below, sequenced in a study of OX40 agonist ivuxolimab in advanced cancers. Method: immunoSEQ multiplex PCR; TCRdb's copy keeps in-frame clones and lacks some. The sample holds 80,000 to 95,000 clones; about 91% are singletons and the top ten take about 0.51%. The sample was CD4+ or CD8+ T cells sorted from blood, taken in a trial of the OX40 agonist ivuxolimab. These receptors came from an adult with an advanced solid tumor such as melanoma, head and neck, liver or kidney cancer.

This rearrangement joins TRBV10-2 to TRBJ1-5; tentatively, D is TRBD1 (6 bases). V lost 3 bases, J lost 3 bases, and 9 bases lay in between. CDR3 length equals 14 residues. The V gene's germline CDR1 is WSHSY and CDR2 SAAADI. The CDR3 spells CASSDGQTNQPQHF. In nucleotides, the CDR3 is TGCGCCAGCAGTGACGGACAGACCAATCAGCCCCAGCATTTT.

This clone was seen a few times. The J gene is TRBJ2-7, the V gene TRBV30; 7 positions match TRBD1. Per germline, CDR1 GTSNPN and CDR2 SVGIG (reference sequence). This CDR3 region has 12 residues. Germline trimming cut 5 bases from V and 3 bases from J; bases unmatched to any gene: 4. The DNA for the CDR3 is TGTGCCTGGGCTGCAGGGGGCTACGAGCAGTACTTC. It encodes CAWAAGGYEQYF. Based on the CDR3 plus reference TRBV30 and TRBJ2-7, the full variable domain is SQTIHQWPATLVQPVGSPLSLECTVEGTSNPNLYWYRQAAGRGLQLLFYSVGIGQISSEVPQNLSASRPQDRQFILSSKKLLLSDSGFYLCAWAAGGYEQYFGPGTRLTVT.

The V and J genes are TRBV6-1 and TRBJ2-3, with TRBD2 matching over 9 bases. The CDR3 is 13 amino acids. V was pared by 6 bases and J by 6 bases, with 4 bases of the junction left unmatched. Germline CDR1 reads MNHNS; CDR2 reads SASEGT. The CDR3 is CASSVAGEDTQYF. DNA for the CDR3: TGTGCCAGCAGCGTAGCGGGAGAGGATACGCAGTATTTT.

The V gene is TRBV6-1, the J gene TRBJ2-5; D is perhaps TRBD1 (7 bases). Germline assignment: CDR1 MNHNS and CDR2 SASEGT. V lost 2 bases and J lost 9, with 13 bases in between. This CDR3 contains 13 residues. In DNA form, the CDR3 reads TGTGCCAGCAGTGAAAACAGGGGAGGAGCCCAGTACTTC. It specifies CASSENRGGAQYF.

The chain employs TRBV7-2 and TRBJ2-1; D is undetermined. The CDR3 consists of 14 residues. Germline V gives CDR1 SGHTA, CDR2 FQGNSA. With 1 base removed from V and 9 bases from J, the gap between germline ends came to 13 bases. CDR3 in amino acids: CASSLGHSAREQFF. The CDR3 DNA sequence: TGTGCCAGCAGCTTAGGCCACTCTGCGCGTGAGCAGTTCTTC.

CDR3 protein: CASDHPQPQHF. The CDR3 bases are TGCGCCAGCGACCACCCCCAGCCCCAGCATTTT. The chain carries TRBV5-1 and TRBJ1-5, with D unresolved. The length of the CDR3 is 11 residues. Germline V gene lookup returns CDR1 SGHRS and CDR2 YFSETQ. The germline V and J ends were trimmed by 7 bases and 7 bases, with 9 bases remaining between them.

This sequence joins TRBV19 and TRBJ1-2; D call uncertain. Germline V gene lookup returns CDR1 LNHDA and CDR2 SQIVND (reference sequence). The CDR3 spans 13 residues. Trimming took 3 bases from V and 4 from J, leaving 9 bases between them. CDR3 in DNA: TGTGCCAGTAGTATTGGGGAGGTCTATGGCTACACCTTC. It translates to CASSIGEVYGYTF.

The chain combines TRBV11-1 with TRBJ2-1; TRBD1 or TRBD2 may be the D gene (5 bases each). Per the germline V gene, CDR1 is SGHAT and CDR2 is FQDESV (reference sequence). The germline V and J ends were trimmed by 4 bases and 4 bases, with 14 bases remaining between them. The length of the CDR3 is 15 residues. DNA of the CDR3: TGTGCCAGCAGCTCCGGGACCCGACCTTACAATGAGCAGTTCTTC. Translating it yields CASSSGTRPYNEQFF.

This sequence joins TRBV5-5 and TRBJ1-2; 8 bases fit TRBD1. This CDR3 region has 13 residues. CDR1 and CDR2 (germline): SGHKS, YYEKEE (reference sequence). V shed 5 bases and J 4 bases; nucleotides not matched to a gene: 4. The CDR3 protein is CASSLDRGYGYTF. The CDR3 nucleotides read TGTGCCAGCAGTTTAGACAGGGGCTATGGCTACACCTTC. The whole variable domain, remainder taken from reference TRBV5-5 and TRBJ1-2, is DAGVTQSPTHLIKTRGQQVTLRCSPISGHKSVSWYQQVLGQGPQFIFQYYEKEERGRGNFPDRFSARQFPNYSSELNVNALLLGDSALYLCASSLDRGYGYTFGSGTRLTVV.

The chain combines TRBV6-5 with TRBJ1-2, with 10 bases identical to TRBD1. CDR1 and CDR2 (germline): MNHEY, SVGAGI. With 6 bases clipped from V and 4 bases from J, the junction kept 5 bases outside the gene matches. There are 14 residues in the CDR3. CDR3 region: CASRTGGAGYGYTF. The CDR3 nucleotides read TGTGCCAGCAGGACAGGGGGCGCGGGCTATGGCTACACCTTC.

DNA of the CDR3: TGTGCCAGCAGCCAAGGCATGAACACTGAAGCTTTCTTT. Translation: CASSQGMNTEAFF. V and J are TRBV7-3 and TRBJ1-1, with unresolved D. Trimming pared 5 bases from V and 0 bases from J, leaving 7 bases between. The CDR3 totals 13 residues. The germline V gene has CDR1 SGHTA and CDR2 FQGTGA.

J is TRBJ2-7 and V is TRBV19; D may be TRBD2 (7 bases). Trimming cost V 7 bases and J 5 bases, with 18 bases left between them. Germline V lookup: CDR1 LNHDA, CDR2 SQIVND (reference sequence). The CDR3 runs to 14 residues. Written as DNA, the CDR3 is TGTGCCAGTACCCCCGGGGCGGGGGCCCACGAGCAGTACTTC. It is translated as CASTPGAGAHEQYF.

The CDR3 reads CASTRRETQYF. The CDR3 region has the DNA TGTGCCAGCACCAGGCGAGAGACCCAGTACTTC. V is TRBV2 and J is TRBJ2-5; D gene uncertain. This CDR3 spans 11 amino acids. Trimming took off 7 bases at V and 4 bases at J, with 7 bases between the two ends. Germline loops: CDR1 SNHLY, CDR2 FYNNEI.

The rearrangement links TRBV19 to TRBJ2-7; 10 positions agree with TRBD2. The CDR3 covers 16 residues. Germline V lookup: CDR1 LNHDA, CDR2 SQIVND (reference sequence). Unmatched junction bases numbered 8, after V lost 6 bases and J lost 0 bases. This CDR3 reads CASSVPSGSGSYEQYF. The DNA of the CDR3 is TGTGCCAGTAGCGTTCCTAGCGGGAGTGGCTCCTACGAGCAGTACTTC.

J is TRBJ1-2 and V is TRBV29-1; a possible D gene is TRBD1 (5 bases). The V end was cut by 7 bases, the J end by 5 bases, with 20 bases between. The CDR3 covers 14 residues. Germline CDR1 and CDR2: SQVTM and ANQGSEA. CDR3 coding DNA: TGCAGCGGGGGCAACCCAGGGAGACCATATGGCTACACCTTC. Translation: CSGGNPGRPYGYTF.

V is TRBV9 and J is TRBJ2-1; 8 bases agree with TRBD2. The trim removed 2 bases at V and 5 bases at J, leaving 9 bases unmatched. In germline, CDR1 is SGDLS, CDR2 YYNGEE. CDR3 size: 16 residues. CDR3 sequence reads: CASSVGGRISNNEQFF. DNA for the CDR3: TGTGCCAGCAGCGTGGGCGGGAGGATTTCCAACAATGAGCAGTTCTTC.

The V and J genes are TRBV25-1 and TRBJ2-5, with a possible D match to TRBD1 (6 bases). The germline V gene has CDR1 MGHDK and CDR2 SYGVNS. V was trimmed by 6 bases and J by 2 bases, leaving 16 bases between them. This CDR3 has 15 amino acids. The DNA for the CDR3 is TGTGCCAGCAGCAAAACGACAGGTTTTCAAGAGACCCAGTACTTC. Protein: CASSKTTGFQETQYF. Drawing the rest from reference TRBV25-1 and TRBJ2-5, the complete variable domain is EADIYQTPRYLVIGTGKKITLECSQTMGHDKMYWYQQDPGMELHLIHYSYGVNSTEKGDLSSESTVSRIRTEHFPLTLESARPSHTSQYLCASSKTTGFQETQYFGPGTRLLVL.

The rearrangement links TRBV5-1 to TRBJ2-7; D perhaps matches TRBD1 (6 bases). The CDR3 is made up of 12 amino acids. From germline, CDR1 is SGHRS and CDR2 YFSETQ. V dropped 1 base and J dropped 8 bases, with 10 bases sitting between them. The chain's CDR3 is CASSLSGAKQYF. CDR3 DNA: TGCGCCAGCAGCTTGTCAGGGGCTAAGCAGTACTTC.